This T cell receptor (beta chain) was captured by sequencing in a study of CD8+ T cells in alopecia areata. Overall study findings and caveats: Patients shared TCRs less clearly than mice did, possibly for HLA-related reasons. When scalp samples are sequenced, resident alphabeta T cells of normal skin are also captured. Lesional scalp exceeded normal scalp in clonality, especially in alopecia totalis/universalis.

After isolation, RNA underwent reverse transcription to generate cDNA as the sequencing template. The method was immunoSEQ multiplex PCR; TCRdb's version includes in-frame clones alone and lacks a portion of them. The table has 90,000 to 120,000 clones, over 55% seen once; the top ten hold 20% to 30%. Researchers gathered lesional scalp punch biopsies and peripheral blood from patients with alopecia areata. Notes on this clone: The antigen is not known.

The clonotype comes from a human donor with alopecia areata. Sequencing was carried out using NKG2D-low CD8+ T cells sorted from blood.

CDR3 in DNA: TGTGCCAGCAGCGCCTGGGGAAAGACCTCCGAGCAGTACTTC. Encoded protein: CASSAWGKTSEQYF. J is TRBJ2-7 and V is TRBV11-2, with unresolved D. Germline-derived CDR1 and CDR2 are SGHAT and FQNNGV. V lost 5 bases to trimming and J lost 6 bases, with 17 bases between them. CDR3 length equals 14 residues.